This TCR beta chain was captured in a study of glioma-infiltrating T cells after dendritic cell vaccination. Per germline, CDR1 MNHNS and CDR2 SASEGT. The V and J ends lost 5 bases and 5 bases, in that order; junction bases with no gene match: 9. The CDR3 spans 15 residues. The immunoSEQ assay amplified TCRB CDR3 from up to roughly 2 ug DNA. Amplification used 60 V beta primers and 13 J beta primers. Only in-frame clones appear in the TCRdb table, and some are missing; sequencing was by immunoSEQ multiplex PCR. Altogether approximately 90,000 clones are present, over 65% being singletons, with the ten largest covering less than 3%.

This specimen consisted of blood, obtained before dendritic cell vaccination. This clonotype originated in a human donor with glioblastoma. The chain uses TRBV6-1 and TRBJ2-5; TRBD2 agrees at 9 bases. The CDR3: CASSILAGVGETQYF. The CDR3 coding sequence is TGTGCCAGCAGTATATTAGCGGGAGTCGGGGAGACCCAGTACTTC.